Listed here is a single TCR beta chain. Antigen unknown. This CDR3 comprises 15 residues. CDR1 SGHRS and CDR2 YFSETQ come from the germline V gene. The V end was cut by 0 bases, the J end by 7 bases, with 13 bases between. This record belongs to a study of cytomegalovirus exposure and HLA in healthy donors. Overall study findings and caveats: A likely sequencing artifact accounted for one observed cluster of highly shared sequence variants. Follow-up analysis later connected one missense variant in DCLRE1C with trimming of TCR beta V- and J-genes. Confirmation in vitro established that a few CMV-associated chains were specific for CMV antigens.

60 Vbeta and 13 Jbeta primers were used in PCR. This table comes from immunoSEQ multiplex PCR, and its TCRdb copy is limited to in-frame clones, with some not included. The data show roughly 170,000 clones, with more than 65% seen just once and around 1.2% held by the top ten. The sequence came from a girl between 2 and 10 years old in good health and CMV-seropositive. The V call is TRBV5-1, the J call TRBJ2-2; TRBD1 might be the D (5 bases). Sequencing used PBMCs. In nucleotides, the CDR3 is TGCGCCAGCAGCTTGGAGTGGCAGGGCCTCGGGGAGCTGTTTTTT. Translation gives CASSLEWQGLGELFF.